A selection of T cell receptor beta chains follows, all from one sample in a study of T cell responses to AZD1222 COVID-19 vaccine. TCRdb's table, derived via immunoSEQ multiplex PCR, lists solely in-frame clones and lacks some. This sample yields some 130,000 clones, of which under 90% are seen a single time; approximately 20% belongs to the top ten. The sample in question was peripheral blood, obtained on day 0 of AZD1222 vaccination. The receptors were gathered from an adult in good health. Both conserved end residues are part of each CDR3. A D gene is named only where the DNA matches it firmly. The size field is filled for only some rows; it gives once, few, many or a size class.

abundance	v_gene	d_gene	j_gene	CDR3aa	CDR3nt
once	TRBV28	TRBD1	TRBJ2-5	CASSHQGVGSETQYF	TGTGCCAGCAGCCATCAGGGGGTCGGATCAGAGACCCAGTACTTC
few	TRBV3-1/TRBV3-2	.	TRBJ2-5	CASSQDLGGETQYF	TGTGCCAGCAGCCAAGATCTGGGGGGAGAGACCCAGTACTTC
.	TRBV5-4	TRBD2	TRBJ2-3	CASSDDKGLAFGTQYF	TGTGCCAGCAGCGATGATAAAGGACTAGCGTTTGGTACGCAGTATTTT
once	TRBV3-1/TRBV3-2	TRBD2	TRBJ2-4	CASSQDRGGLKSAKNIQYF	TGTGCCAGCAGCCAAGATCGGGGGGGACTGAAGTCAGCCAAAAACATTCAGTACTTC
.	TRBV7-9	.	TRBJ1-4	CASSGYGGSGEKLFF	TGTGCCAGCAGCGGTTATGGAGGGAGTGGTGAAAAACTGTTTTTT
.	TRBV5-1	.	TRBJ2-1	CASSLGLLWAGTAYNEQFF	TGCGCCAGCAGCTTGGGACTCCTTTGGGCGGGAACGGCCTACAATGAGCAGTTCTTC
.	TRBV5-1	.	TRBJ2-1	CASSLGQGSSSYNEQFF	TGCGCCAGCAGCTTGGGTCAGGGTTCGAGCTCCTACAATGAGCAGTTCTTC
.	TRBV4-1	.	TRBJ2-7	CASSQTTGSYEQYF	TGCGCCAGCAGCCAGACGACAGGCTCCTACGAGCAGTACTTC
.	TRBV5-1	.	TRBJ2-7	CASSLERGASYEQYF	TGCGCCAGCAGCTTGGAACGGGGGGCCTCCTACGAGCAGTACTTC
.	TRBV5-1	.	TRBJ2-2	CASSSPDVPDTGELFF	TGCGCCAGCAGCTCCCCAGACGTCCCTGACACCGGGGAGCTGTTTTTT
few	TRBV2	TRBD1	TRBJ2-7	CASRRDRGPYEQYF	TGTGCCAGCAGGAGGGACAGGGGGCCCTACGAGCAGTACTTC